Each of the 25 T cell receptor beta chains below was sequenced from the same sample in a study of graft-versus-host responses after intestinal transplantation. These TCRs' antigens remain unknown. The assay was immunoSEQ multiplex PCR, and TCRdb's table has in-frame clones only and misses some. The sample lists about 130,000 clones, over 90% occurring once. The material sequenced was unstimulated CD4+ T cells sorted from spleen or lymph node cells, taken before intestinal transplant. The source is a human donor who received an intestinal transplant.

V is TRBV2 and J is TRBJ1-4; tentatively, D is TRBD1 (5 bases). The germline V gene encodes CDR1 SNHLY and CDR2 FYNNEI. V dropped 4 bases and J dropped 7 bases, with 19 bases sitting between them. The CDR3 loop spans 16 amino acids. The CDR3 sequence is CASSVGTSRGSEKLFF. In DNA form, the CDR3 reads TGTGCCAGCAGTGTTGGGACCTCGAGAGGTAGTGAAAAACTGTTTTTT.

The chain links TRBV19 to TRBJ2-5; no clear D. CDR3 length: 14 residues. The V gene lost 4 bases and the J gene lost 4 bases, with 13 bases spanning the gap. The germline V gene has CDR1 LNHDA and CDR2 SQIVND (reference sequence). The CDR3 bases are TGTGCCAGTAGTAAGAAGGGCGATTCAGAGACCCAGTACTTC. This translates into CASSKKGDSETQYF.

The chain is built from TRBV18 and TRBJ2-7; D unclear. CDR1 is KGHSH and CDR2 is LQKENI in the germline V gene. The V end lost 3 bases, the J end lost 6 bases, and 21 bases lay between the germline ends. The CDR3 is 16 amino acids. CDR3 in DNA: TGTGCCAGCTCACCCCCCTCCCTGGTCCAGCGTGGCGAGCAGTACTTC. Translated, it gives CASSPPSLVQRGEQYF.

J is TRBJ2-7 and V is TRBV5-5; D gene uncertain. This CDR3 has 17 residues. CDR1 is SGHKS and CDR2 is YYEKEE in the germline V gene (reference sequence). Trimming took 1 base from V and 3 from J, leaving 20 bases between them. CDR3 amino acids: CASSLSPAPRDGYEQYF. As DNA, the CDR3 is TGTGCCAGCAGCTTGAGCCCAGCTCCTAGAGATGGCTACGAGCAGTACTTC.

The V gene is TRBV6-5, the J gene TRBJ2-2; D gene uncertain. CDR1 is MNHEY and CDR2 is SVGAGI in the germline V gene. Trimming removed 0 bases at V and 2 bases at J, with 7 bases between. The CDR3 sequence is 15 residues long. CDR3 coding DNA: TGTGCCAGCAGTTACTCGTTACCAAACACCGGGGAGCTGTTTTTT. Protein: CASSYSLPNTGELFF.

J is TRBJ2-5 and V is TRBV19, with 9 bases fitting TRBD2. The CDR3 is 13 residues long. Looked up from germline, CDR1 is LNHDA and CDR2 is SQIVND (reference sequence). Trimming took 10 bases from V and 4 from J; bases not matched to a gene: 7. The CDR3 DNA sequence: TGTGCCACGGAATCACTAGCGGGAGAGACCCAGTACTTC. This translates into CATESLAGETQYF.

Comments on this clone: This sample also contains other DNA sequences that code for the same CDR3. This chain connects TRBV7-2 to TRBJ2-7; D unclear. Per germline, CDR1 SGHTA and CDR2 FQGNSA. Trimming shortened V by 2 bases and J by 3 bases, and 5 bases separated the two germline ends. This CDR3 comprises 12 residues. In nucleotides, the CDR3 is TGTGCCAGCAGCTTAATCTACTACGAGCAGTACTTC. As protein: CASSLIYYEQYF.

This CDR3 reads CASSTPGDPRWEEQFF. CDR3 DNA sequence: TGTGCCAGTAGTACCCCGGGGGACCCCCGGTGGGAGGAGCAGTTCTTC. This sequence joins TRBV19 and TRBJ2-1, with D possibly matching TRBD2 (6 bases). V lost 4 bases and J 10 bases, leaving 23 bases between the germline ends. This CDR3 comprises 16 residues. Germline CDR1 and CDR2: LNHDA and SQIVND (reference sequence).

This chain connects TRBV6-1 to TRBJ1-5; no clear D gene. This CDR3 has 12 residues. Looked up from germline, CDR1 is MNHNS and CDR2 is SASEGT. V was cut by 6 bases and J by 6 bases, with 9 bases left in between. The CDR3 is CASRIGRQPQHF. The CDR3 DNA sequence: TGTGCCAGCAGAATAGGGCGTCAGCCCCAGCATTTT.

The chain employs TRBV4-1 and TRBJ1-1, with unresolved D. The V gene lost 4 bases and the J gene lost 6 bases, with 21 bases spanning the gap. Germline loops: CDR1 MGHRA, CDR2 YSYEKL. The CDR3 sequence is 16 residues long. The CDR3 DNA reads TGCGCCAGCAGCCCGAATCCCTTTGGGGTTAGCGCTGAAGCTTTCTTT. Protein sequence: CASSPNPFGVSAEAFF.

The chain carries TRBV27 and TRBJ2-7; D perhaps matches TRBD1 (5 bases). The germline V gene has CDR1 MNHEY and CDR2 SMNVEV (reference sequence). The V and J ends lost 5 bases and 3 bases respectively, with 14 bases between them. The CDR3 runs 14 residues. The CDR3 region has the DNA TGTGCCAGCAGTCCCAGACAGAACTTCTACGAGCAGTACTTC. It yields the protein CASSPRQNFYEQYF.

For this clone: An end of the junction differs from the germline gene, which may be a read error. The sample holds other DNA sequences that translate to the same CDR3. The chain couples TRBV6-1 to TRBJ2-1; TRBD2 aligns across 7 bases. Germline V gene sequence: CDR1 MNHNS, CDR2 SASEGT. CDR3 length: 14 amino acids. The CDR3: CASSEVVPSGEQFF. For the CDR3, the DNA is TGTGCCAGCAGTGAAGTAGTCCCTAGCGGTGAGCAATTCTTC.

The CDR3 here is CSAGTSLKPPGNEQFF. Here the CDR3 DNA reads TGCAGCGCCGGGACTAGCTTGAAACCCCCTGGCAATGAGCAGTTCTTC. The chain joins TRBV29-1 to TRBJ2-1; 9 nucleotides align to TRBD2. Germline CDR1 SQVTM, CDR2 ANQGSEA. This CDR3 contains 16 residues. V shed 7 bases and J 6 bases; nucleotides not matched to a gene: 16.

The chain couples TRBV28 to TRBJ2-5, with D perhaps matching TRBD1 (6 bases). This CDR3 region has 17 residues. Germline V gives CDR1 MDHEN, CDR2 SYDVKM. V dropped 6 bases and J dropped 3 bases, with 23 bases sitting between them. The CDR3 here is CASSPPTGQSIKETQYF. DNA of the CDR3: TGTGCCAGCAGCCCCCCGACAGGCCAAAGCATCAAAGAGACCCAGTACTTC.

The chain has TRBV27 and TRBJ2-1; D uncertain. Trimming pared 5 bases from V and 4 bases from J, leaving 3 bases between. Germline V gene data show CDR1 as MNHEY and CDR2 as SMNVEV (reference sequence). CDR3 length: 11 residues. CDR3 amino acids: CASSLYNEQFF. The CDR3 coding sequence is TGTGCCAGCAGTCTTTACAATGAGCAGTTCTTC.

This clone was counted only a few times. The gene calls are TRBV19 and TRBJ2-7; 11 nucleotides line up with TRBD2. The CDR3 length is 14 residues. Germline V gene sequence: CDR1 LNHDA, CDR2 SQIVND (reference sequence). The V segment lost 4 bases and the J segment 9 bases; nucleotides outside the gene matches: 8. CDR3 DNA sequence: TGTGCCAGTAGTACCGGACTAGCGGGCGCCGGGCAGTACTTC. Encoded protein: CASSTGLAGAGQYF.

The chain has TRBV19 and TRBJ2-5; D is possibly TRBD1 (6 bases). The J call may be incorrect, as the DNA end agrees better with TRBJ2-7. The CDR3 loop spans 12 amino acids. Germline V gene data show CDR1 as LNHDA and CDR2 as SQIVND (reference sequence). The CDR3, as DNA: TGTGCCAGTAGTTCTTCAGGGGACGAGCAGTACTTC. Translating it yields CASSSSGDEQYF.

This clone appeared once. The chain has TRBV30 and TRBJ2-1, with D perhaps matching TRBD1 or TRBD2 (5 bases each). CDR3 length: 16 amino acids. Per the germline V gene, CDR1 is GTSNPN and CDR2 is SVGIG (reference sequence). V gave up 4 bases and J gave up 3 bases, with 19 bases separating them. This CDR3 reads CAWTLPGGWGYNEQFF. Here the CDR3 DNA reads TGTGCCTGGACCCTACCTGGGGGATGGGGCTACAATGAGCAGTTCTTC.

The chain is built from TRBV15 and TRBJ2-3; no clear D. CDR3 length: 13 amino acids. Deletions cut 6 bases from V and 4 bases from J, with 11 bases between. Germline values: CDR1 LNHNV, CDR2 YYDKDF (reference sequence). CDR3 loop: CATSRLVADTQYF. As DNA, the CDR3 is TGTGCCACCAGTCGGCTAGTAGCAGATACGCAGTATTTT.

This clone was detected once. The CDR3 bases are TGTGCCAGCAGCTTATGGGCACAGAACACTGAAGCTTTCTTT. This encodes CASSLWAQNTEAFF. The rearrangement joins TRBV7-3 to TRBJ1-1; D remains ambiguous. Germline CDR1 SGHTA, CDR2 FQGTGA. This CDR3 spans 14 amino acids. V was shortened by 2 bases and J by 1 base, with 8 bases between the two germline ends. The full variable domain, completed using reference TRBV7-3 and TRBJ1-1, is GAGVSQTPSNKVTEKGKYVELRCDPISGHTALYWYRQSLGQGPEFLIYFQGTGAADDSGLPNDRFFAVRPEGSVSTLKIQRTERGDSAVYLCASSLWAQNTEAFFGQGTRLTVV.

The V call is TRBV9, the J call TRBJ2-1, with D possibly matching TRBD2 (6 bases). Germline V CDR1 and CDR2: SGDLS, YYNGEE. The length of the CDR3 is 16 residues. Trimming took 5 bases from V and 5 from J, leaving 20 bases between them. The CDR3 loop is CASSTGTGNPDNEQFF. The CDR3 DNA is TGTGCCAGCAGTACCGGGACTGGCAACCCCGACAATGAGCAGTTCTTC.

This clone has a handful of counts. V is TRBV28 and J is TRBJ2-1; D ambiguous. Germline assignment: CDR1 MDHEN and CDR2 SYDVKM. V was clipped by 7 bases and J by 6 bases, with 22 bases between them. The CDR3 spans 16 residues. CDR3 region: CASNQAYPGTFNEQFF. CDR3 sequence (DNA): TGTGCCAGCAATCAGGCATACCCCGGAACCTTCAATGAGCAGTTCTTC.

V usage is TRBV19 and J usage is TRBJ2-1; D could derive from TRBD1 or TRBD2 (5 bases each). The V gene lost 3 bases and the J gene lost 0 bases, with 15 bases spanning the gap. CDR1 and CDR2 (germline): LNHDA, SQIVND (reference sequence). CDR3 length: 17 residues. CDR3 sequence (DNA): TGTGCCAGTAGTATTGGGCGCTTGGGGGACTCCTACAATGAGCAGTTCTTC. Translation: CASSIGRLGDSYNEQFF.

This clone has just one count. This sequence joins TRBV18 and TRBJ1-2; unclear D gene. The germline gives CDR1 KGHSH, CDR2 LQKENI. Trimming took 3 bases from V and 6 from J, leaving 11 bases between them. This CDR3 spans 13 amino acids. In DNA, the CDR3 is TGTGCCAGCTCACCCCCGGATCGGGATGGCTACACCTTC. Protein: CASSPPDRDGYTF.

The V and J genes are TRBV27 and TRBJ2-2; D may be TRBD1 or TRBD2 (5 bases each). The germline V gene encodes CDR1 MNHEY and CDR2 SMNVEV (reference sequence). The CDR3 length is 14 residues. V lost 9 bases and J lost 7, with 18 bases in between. CDR3: CASEPPGRGGELFF. The CDR3 bases are TGTGCCAGTGAGCCCCCGGGAAGGGGCGGGGAGCTGTTTTTT.